The source of this T cell receptor (beta chain) is a study of blood T cell repertoires in COVID-19. Across the study: PBMCs, B-cell-depleted T cells, or T cells were the source of the cDNA or gDNA that made up the material.

The data were produced by immunoSEQ multiplex PCR, yet TCRdb's version contains in-frame clones alone and is incomplete. The table has about 220,000 clones, under 90% seen once. This clone is a singleton in its sample. Per the germline V gene, CDR1 is LNHDA and CDR2 is SQIVND (reference sequence). CDR3 length equals 13 residues. V shed 2 bases and J shed 5 bases, with 9 bases lying between them. The cohort comprised adults aged 18 to 89 years residing in under 25 US areas. The chain links TRBV19 to TRBJ1-2; no reliable D call. Material for sequencing was PBMCs or T cells enriched from blood (not recorded which). The receptor was isolated from a woman aged 55-70 years who had recovered from COVID-19. CDR3 protein: CASSISPGYGYTF. DNA of the CDR3: TGTGCCAGTAGTATATCCCCAGGATATGGCTACACCTTC.